These 5 T cell receptor beta chains originate from one sample sequenced in a study of blood T cells in healthy people across ages. With a J-beta primer mix and a sample-barcoded 5' primer, a second PCR ran about 7 to 12 cycles. One entry per CDR3 protein, called by TCRdb with MiXCR from the 5' RACE reads. In the table there are over 1,500,000 distinct CDR3 sequences, about 39% of which are singletons. What was sequenced was blood. The origin of the receptors is a human donor in good health.

V is TRBV4-1 and J is TRBJ2-5; 10 bases line up with TRBD2. CDR3 length equals 18 residues. With 3 bases clipped from V and 4 bases from J, the junction kept 14 bases outside the gene matches. Germline loops: CDR1 MGHRA, CDR2 YSYEKL. CDR3 coding DNA: TGCGCCAGCAGCCACCCGAGAGAGCGGGGGGGCTATGGAGAGACCCAGTACTTC. The encoded protein is CASSHPRERGGYGETQYF.

This clonotype was counted only a few times. This sequence joins TRBV7-9 and TRBJ2-3, with 8 bases aligning to TRBD2. V lost 5 bases, J lost 2 bases, and 9 bases stayed unmatched. Per the germline V gene, CDR1 is SEHNR and CDR2 is FQNEAQ (reference sequence). This CDR3 spans 16 amino acids. The CDR3 bases are TGTGCCAGCAGCCCACGGGGGGGACTTTCCACAGATACGCAGTATTTT. This sequence encodes CASSPRGGLSTDTQYF. Full variable domain (outside the CDR3, taken from reference TRBV7-9 and TRBJ2-3): DTGVSQNPRHKITKRGQNVTFRCDPISEHNRLYWYRQTLGQGPEFLTYFQNEAQLEKSRLLSDRFSAERPKGSFSTLEIQRTEQGDSAMYLCASSPRGGLSTDTQYFGPGTRLTVL.

The chain joins TRBV7-9 to TRBJ2-1; 7 positions agree with TRBD1. The CDR3 covers 14 residues. Germline V gene sequence: CDR1 SEHNR, CDR2 FQNEAQ (reference sequence). With V trimmed by 1 base and J by 7 bases, 4 bases remained unmatched. CDR3 amino acids: CASSLVTGKNEQFF. In nucleotides, the CDR3 is TGTGCCAGCAGCTTAGTGACAGGGAAGAATGAGCAGTTCTTC.

This clonotype was detected only a few times. This chain links TRBV10-3 with TRBJ2-1, with TRBD1 matching 7 bases. After removal of 6 bases from V and 6 bases from J, the junction contained 11 bases not matched to a gene. The CDR3 spans 15 residues. Germline V gene sequence: CDR1 ENHRY, CDR2 SYGVKD. The CDR3 is CAIREGQAPGNEQFF. CDR3 nucleotides: TGTGCCATCAGAGAAGGACAGGCCCCGGGCAATGAGCAGTTCTTC.

Only a few counts were recorded for this clonotype. CDR3 coding DNA: TGTGCCAGCAGCTTCCTCCCGGGGGAATACAATGAGCAGTTCTTC. Its protein product is CASSFLPGEYNEQFF. This rearrangement joins TRBV7-2 to TRBJ2-1; weak D call: TRBD2 (6 bases). The CDR3 contains 15 residues. Per germline, CDR1 SGHTA and CDR2 FQGNSA. The V gene lost 3 bases and the J gene lost 4 bases, with 13 bases spanning the gap. The full variable domain, with the rest looked up from reference TRBV7-2 and TRBJ2-1, is GAGVSQSPSNKVTEKGKDVELRCDPISGHTALYWYRQSLGQGLEFLIYFQGNSAPDKSGLPSDRFSAERTGGSVSTLTIQRTQQEDSAVYLCASSFLPGEYNEQFFGPGTRLTVL.